Listed below are T cell receptor beta chains from one sample, sequenced in a study of response to subunit inactivated influenza vaccine. Via MiXCR, TCRdb re-called the RT-PCR reads, giving one row per CDR3 protein. The sample holds around 580,000 distinct CDR3 sequences; 12% are singletons and the top ten take about 9.4%. Sequencing used PBMCs from blood, obtained on the day of vaccination. The receptor set was obtained from a man in his fifties or sixties who received an inactivated influenza vaccine. Each CDR3 is given with its conserved first and last residue. The D gene is left open where the match is weak. Only part of the rows carry a size: once, few, many, or a class if the clone is expanded.

abundance | j_gene | d_gene | len | v_gene | CDR3nt | CDR3aa
few | TRBJ2-3 | NA | 14 | TRBV15 | TGTGCCACCAGCGGCGTCTGGGGGCCTGATACGCAGTATTTT | CATSGVWGPDTQYF
NA | TRBJ2-1 | TRBD2 | 14 | TRBV18 | TGTGCCAGCTCACCACAGGGACTAGCGTCTGAGCAGTTCTTC | CASSPQGLASEQFF
many | TRBJ2-4 | NA | 17 | TRBV6-4 | TGTGCCAGCAAAAGTAGGGACGGACCTTTGGGTCAAAACATTCAGTACTTC | CASKSRDGPLGQNIQYF
NA | TRBJ2-7 | TRBD2 | 15 | TRBV5-6 | TGTGCCAGCAGCCGGGGACTAGCGGGCCACTACGAGCAGTACTTC | CASSRGLAGHYEQYF
few | TRBJ2-3 | TRBD2 | 11 | TRBV20-1 | TGCAGTGCTGGTAGCGGGGATACGCAGTATTTT | CSAGSGDTQYF
few | TRBJ2-1 | TRBD2 | 16 | TRBV7-2 | TGTGCCAGCAGCTTAGATGCTAGCGGCTCCTACAATGAGCAGTTCTTC | CASSLDASGSYNEQFF
NA | TRBJ2-7 | TRBD1 | 12 | TRBV10-3 | TGTGCCATCAGTGAGCCTGGACAGGGGCAGTACTTC | CAISEPGQGQYF
few | TRBJ2-2 | TRBD2 | 17 | TRBV19 | TGTGCCAGTAGTATGGGACTAGCGGCGCTTAACACCGGGGAGCTGTTTTTT | CASSMGLAALNTGELFF
NA | TRBJ1-2 | NA | 11 | TRBV28 | TGTGCCAGCAGTTTAGGAAATGGCTACACCTTC | CASSLGNGYTF
NA | TRBJ2-2 | TRBD1 | 14 | TRBV7-2 | TGTGCCAGCAGTAAGACAGGGCGGGCCGGGGAGCTGTTTTTT | CASSKTGRAGELFF
many | TRBJ2-3 | TRBD2 | 14 | TRBV18 | TGTGCCAGCTCACCAACGGGGGGTTCAGATACGCAGTATTTT | CASSPTGGSDTQYF
few | TRBJ2-1 | NA | 16 | TRBV11-3 | TGTGCCGGGGAAGTATGGGGGGAAAGCCGAGACAATGAGCAGTTCTTC | CAGEVWGESRDNEQFF
NA | TRBJ2-4 | NA | 14 | TRBV20-1 | TGCAGTGCTAATAGCCCGGGAGCCAAAAACATTCAGTACTTC | CSANSPGAKNIQYF
few | TRBJ1-4 | TRBD1 | 13 | TRBV2 | TGTGCCAGCACCGGGACAGGTCGTGAAAAACTGTTTTTT | CASTGTGREKLFF
NA | TRBJ2-3 | TRBD2 | 17 | TRBV5-1 | TGCGCCAGCAGCCGGCAGACTAGCGGGGGGCCTACGGATACGCAGTATTTT | CASSRQTSGGPTDTQYF
many | TRBJ2-2 | NA | 13 | TRBV21-1 | TGTGCCAGCAGCAGGATGAGCACCGGGGAGCTGTTTTTT | CASSRMSTGELFF
many | TRBJ2-7 | TRBD1 | 15 | TRBV6-1 | TGTGCCAGCAGCGAGGGCTTGGACAGGAACTACGAGCAGTACTTC | CASSEGLDRNYEQYF
NA | TRBJ2-5 | NA | 14 | TRBV7-2 | TGTGCCAGCAGCTTTGTTCCAAAAGGGGGGACCCAGTACTTC | CASSFVPKGGTQYF
NA | TRBJ2-3 | TRBD1 | 15 | TRBV7-8 | TGTGCCAGCAGCTACCGACAGGGACGGACAGATACGCAGTATTTT | CASSYRQGRTDTQYF
few | TRBJ2-5 | NA | 16 | TRBV14 | TGTGCCAGCAGCCAAGATCGTCAGGGCTACCGGGAGACCCAGTACTTC | CASSQDRQGYRETQYF
few | TRBJ2-1 | TRBD2 | 14 | TRBV28 | TGTGCCAGCAGTAGCGGGGCCTCCTACAATGAGCAGTTCTTC | CASSSGASYNEQFF
few | TRBJ1-5 | NA | 15 | TRBV12-3/TRBV12-4 | TGTGCCAGCAGGGACGACTGGTATAGCAATCAGCCCCAGCATTTT | CASRDDWYSNQPQHF
NA | TRBJ2-1 | TRBD2 | 14 | TRBV7-8 | TGTGCCAGCAGACGAGCGGGACTAGCGGCGGAGCAGTTCTTC | CASRRAGLAAEQFF
many | TRBJ1-1 | TRBD1 | 14 | TRBV7-9 | TGTGCCAGCAGCTCGACCGACAGGGTCATTGAAGCTTTCTTT | CASSSTDRVIEAFF
NA | TRBJ2-5 | NA | 15 | TRBV5-1 | TGCGCCAGCAGTACGCACGGAAGGGGCACAGAGACCCAGTACTTC | CASSTHGRGTETQYF
NA | TRBJ2-3 | NA | 12 | TRBV20-1 | TGCAGTGGTGGCAGGGGAGTTGATACGCAGTATTTT | CSGGRGVDTQYF
NA | TRBJ2-3 | NA | 14 | TRBV19 | TGTGCCAGTAGCTCGACATCTACCACAGATACGCAGTATTTT | CASSSTSTTDTQYF
few | TRBJ2-7 | TRBD1 | 15 | TRBV15 | TGTGCCACCAGCAGAGATCAGGGGACAGCCTACGAGCAGTACTTC | CATSRDQGTAYEQYF
once | TRBJ2-7 | NA | 16 | TRBV9 | TGTGCCAGCAGCCCCCTGCCTGGGACGACAACCTACGAGCAGTACTTC | CASSPLPGTTTYEQYF
many | TRBJ1-5 | NA | 12 | TRBV6-2/TRBV6-3 | TGTGCCAGCAGTTACGCCAATCAGCCCCAGCATTTT | CASSYANQPQHF
few | TRBJ2-5 | TRBD1 | 15 | TRBV4-3 | TGCGCCAGCAGCCAAGAAACAGGGGACCAAGAGACCCAGTACTTC | CASSQETGDQETQYF
NA | TRBJ2-3 | NA | 14 | TRBV20-1 | TGCAGTGCTAGAGACAAGTCCGGCTCAGATACGCAGTATTTT | CSARDKSGSDTQYF
many | TRBJ2-7 | TRBD1 | 14 | TRBV5-1 | TGTGCCAGCAGCTTCGGGACAGGGTCCTACGAGCAGTACTTC | CASSFGTGSYEQYF
many | TRBJ2-1 | NA | 13 | TRBV29-1 | TGCAGCGTCGCCCCCGGACCGTTCAATGAGCAGTTCTTC | CSVAPGPFNEQFF
few | TRBJ1-4 | NA | 15 | TRBV15 | TGTGCCACCAGCAGGCCGATGGGGGTCAGTGAAAAACTGTTTTTT | CATSRPMGVSEKLFF
NA | TRBJ2-1 | NA | 15 | TRBV4-3 | TGCGCCAGCAGTTTGACTGAGAGCTCCTACAATGAGCAGTTCTTC | CASSLTESSYNEQFF
NA | TRBJ2-3 | TRBD2 | 21 | TRBV5-1 | TGCGCCAGCAACTCGGTCTCGGGCGCCTCGGGACTACAGAGAATCACAGATACGCAGTATTTT | CASNSVSGASGLQRITDTQYF
NA | TRBJ2-5 | NA | 15 | TRBV7-2 | TGTGCCAGCAGCTTAGCGACGTCCAGAGCGGAGACCCAGTACTTC | CASSLATSRAETQYF
few | TRBJ1-1 | TRBD1 | 14 | TRBV12-3/TRBV12-4 | TGTGCCAGCAGCCCCAGGGGGGTACCCACTGAAGCTTTCTTT | CASSPRGVPTEAFF
NA | TRBJ2-1 | NA | 13 | TRBV9 | TGTGCCAGCGCACAAACCGCCAGCGATGAGCAGTTCTTC | CASAQTASDEQFF
NA | TRBJ2-2 | TRBD1 | 12 | TRBV30 | TGTGCCTGGTCCCGACAGGGCGGGGAGCTGTTTTTT | CAWSRQGGELFF
few | TRBJ2-4 | NA | 17 | TRBV28 | TGTGCCAGCAGTTTATACACGGGGGTTGGGGGCAAAAACATTCAGTACTTC | CASSLYTGVGGKNIQYF
many | TRBJ1-1 | NA | 12 | TRBV12-3/TRBV12-4 | TGTGCCAGCAGCTTAATGAACACTGAAGCTTTCTTT | CASSLMNTEAFF
NA | TRBJ1-5 | NA | 17 | TRBV7-8 | TGTGCCAGCAGCTTAGGGCGGGCCGGGCTCAGCAATCAGCCCCAGCATTTT | CASSLGRAGLSNQPQHF